Below are 28 T cell receptor beta chains sequenced from a single sample in a study of T-cell reconstitution after alpha-beta-depleted transplantation in children. Library preparation (for TCRbeta) was performed with unique molecular identifiers. TCRdb called the PCR reads again in MiXCR, with one record for every CDR3 protein. This table holds approximately 110,000 distinct CDR3 sequences, roughly 23% found once. The material was PBMCs, mostly from graft donor cells, obtained 180 days after TCRalphabeta/CD19-depleted stem cell transplant. The receptors here all came from a male patient between 2 and 15 years old who had a stem cell transplant for chronic granulomatous disease, so the T cells may come from the graft donor.

The chain recombines TRBV28 with TRBJ2-3; no firm D call. Looked up from germline, CDR1 is MDHEN and CDR2 is SYDVKM. This CDR3 comprises 15 residues. Trimming left V 5 bases short and J 6 bases short, with 18 bases between. Written as DNA, the CDR3 is TGTGCCAGCAGTCATAACGTCCAGCAAGTCGATACGCAGTATTTT. This gives the protein CASSHNVQQVDTQYF. Complete variable domain (other parts from reference TRBV28 and TRBJ2-3): DVKVTQSSRYLVKRTGEKVFLECVQDMDHENMFWYRQDPGLGLRLIYFSYDVKMKEKGDIPEGYSVSREKKERFSLILESASTNQTSMYLCASSHNVQQVDTQYFGPGTRLTVL.

The chain employs TRBV20-1 and TRBJ2-1; the match to TRBD1 covers 10 bases. V shed 0 bases and J 4 bases; nucleotides not matched to a gene: 6. The CDR3 runs to 16 residues. CDR1 is DFQATT, CDR2 SNEGSKA, per germline (reference sequence). CDR3 bases: TGCAGTGCTAGAGATCGGGGGACAGGGGCGTACAATGAGCAGTTCTTC. This gives the protein CSARDRGTGAYNEQFF.

This clonotype was observed at least ten times. The chain's CDR3 is CASSEHGTGNHEQYF. CDR3 coding DNA: TGTGCCAGCAGTGAACACGGGACAGGGAACCACGAGCAGTACTTC. This rearrangement joins TRBV25-1 to TRBJ2-7; 9 bases align to TRBD1. The CDR3 runs 15 residues. V gave up 2 bases and J gave up 5 bases; unmatched junction bases: 7. Looked up from germline, CDR1 is MGHDK and CDR2 is SYGVNS.

This clonotype was detected a few times. This chain links TRBV7-2 with TRBJ2-3; 9 positions agree with TRBD2. CDR1 SGHTA and CDR2 FQGNSA come from the germline V gene. V dropped 2 bases and J dropped 3; count of bases not matched to a gene: 6. This CDR3 is built from 16 residues. CDR3 sequence (DNA): TGTGCCAGCAGCTTAACCGGACTAGCGAAGACAGATACGCAGTATTTT. Translated: CASSLTGLAKTDTQYF.

This clonotype was seen at least ten times. V and J are TRBV12-3 or TRBV12-4 and TRBJ1-5; a weak D match, TRBD1 (6 bases). Trimming removed 3 bases from V and 6 bases from J, with 18 bases in between. The CDR3 runs to 16 residues. In nucleotides, the CDR3 is TGTGCCAGCAGTTTCTGGACAGTTGGAGGAGGTCAGCCCCAGCATTTT. Translating gives CASSFWTVGGGQPQHF.

This rearrangement joins TRBV12-3 or TRBV12-4 to TRBJ1-2, with no clear D. This CDR3 has 15 amino acids. V lost 5 bases and J 4 bases, leaving 17 bases between the germline ends. CDR3 amino acids: CASSPSTHGFYGYTF. The CDR3 region has the DNA TGTGCCAGCAGTCCATCAACCCACGGATTCTATGGCTACACCTTC.

The table lists this clonotype with many counts. The chain links TRBV20-1 to TRBJ2-3, with D tentatively TRBD1 (5 bases). V dropped 0 bases and J dropped 2 bases, with 12 bases sitting between them. CDR3 length equals 15 residues. Germline-derived CDR1 and CDR2 are DFQATT and SNEGSKA (reference sequence). Written as DNA, the CDR3 is TGCAGTGCTAGAGATCCCAGGGTCGTCACAGATACGCAGTATTTT. Translating it yields CSARDPRVVTDTQYF.

This clonotype showed up many times. V and J are TRBV5-1 and TRBJ2-7, with 9 bases lining up with TRBD1. The CDR3 is 17 residues long. Germline CDR1 and CDR2: SGHRS and YFSETQ. Unmatched junction bases numbered 17, after V lost 3 bases and J lost 7 bases. The CDR3 DNA is TGCGCCAGCAGCTCTGGCAATTTCCGGGACAGGGATCAGGAGCAGTACTTC. The encoded protein is CASSSGNFRDRDQEQYF.

The chain links TRBV24-1 to TRBJ2-2; D gene unclear. The CDR3 is 14 residues long. V dropped 1 base and J dropped 5 bases, with 7 bases sitting between them. Germline CDR1 reads KGHDR; CDR2 reads SFDVKD. CDR3 DNA sequence: TGTGCCACCAGTGATTTAGAGTGGACCGGGGAGCTGTTTTTT. Protein product: CATSDLEWTGELFF.

V is TRBV29-1 and J is TRBJ1-1; D perhaps matches TRBD1 (5 bases). This CDR3 is 13 amino acids long. Trimming pared 6 bases from V and 1 base from J, leaving 12 bases between. Germline CDR1 reads SQVTM; CDR2 reads ANQGSEA. The CDR3 region is CSVRGGENTEAFF. Here the CDR3 DNA reads TGCAGCGTCCGCGGAGGGGAGAACACTGAAGCTTTCTTT.

The rearrangement joins TRBV5-1 to TRBJ2-1; D remains unclear. Per germline, CDR1 SGHRS and CDR2 YFSETQ. Trimming pared 2 bases from V and 3 bases from J, leaving 6 bases between. The CDR3 consists of 13 residues. The chain's CDR3 is CASSFTDYNEQFF. The CDR3 coding sequence is TGCGCCAGCAGCTTCACAGACTACAATGAGCAGTTCTTC.

This clonotype has more than one count but fewer than ten. The rearrangement links TRBV5-1 to TRBJ2-7; D possibly matches TRBD1 or TRBD2 (6 bases each). Trimming removed 0 bases at V and 3 bases at J, with 13 bases between. Germline CDR1 reads SGHRS; CDR2 reads YFSETQ. The CDR3 consists of 15 residues. The CDR3 region has the DNA TGCGCCAGCAGCTTGGTGCAAGGGGGGAACTACGAGCAGTACTTC. Residues: CASSLVQGGNYEQYF.

The rearrangement uses TRBV12-3 or TRBV12-4 and TRBJ1-1; D gene unclear. The V end was cut by 3 bases, the J end by 5 bases, with 7 bases between. The length of the CDR3 is 12 residues. The CDR3 here is CASSFVGTEAFF. The CDR3 DNA sequence: TGTGCCAGCAGTTTTGTAGGGACTGAAGCTTTCTTT.

The table lists this clonotype with many counts. The chain recombines TRBV6-5 with TRBJ2-3; D is uncertain. Germline loops: CDR1 MNHEY, CDR2 SVGAGI. This CDR3 has 15 amino acids. Deletions cut 2 bases from V and 2 bases from J, with 11 bases between. The CDR3 nucleotides read TGTGCCAGCAGTTACAACGCGGACCTCACAGATACGCAGTATTTT. Its protein product is CASSYNADLTDTQYF.

The chain is built from TRBV5-5 and TRBJ2-3; D gene ambiguous. The germline gives CDR1 SGHKS, CDR2 YYEKEE (reference sequence). The CDR3 has 16 residues. V dropped 3 bases and J dropped 0 bases, with 14 bases sitting between them. In DNA form, the CDR3 reads TGTGCCAGCAGCTGGGCTCAATCCCCTAGCACAGATACGCAGTATTTT. Its protein is CASSWAQSPSTDTQYF.

The CDR3 nucleotides are TGTGCCAGCAGTTGGAGTGGTCGAGGCACCGGGGAGCTGTTTTTT. Its protein product is CASSWSGRGTGELFF. The chain uses TRBV12-3 or TRBV12-4 and TRBJ2-2, with D hard to call. V lost 4 bases, J lost 4 bases, and 13 bases lay in between. The CDR3 spans 15 residues.

The V gene is TRBV12-3 or TRBV12-4, the J gene TRBJ2-1; 11 bases agree with TRBD1. This CDR3 is built from 17 residues. Trimming at V came to 1 base and at J to 7 bases, leaving 9 bases not matched to a gene. CDR3 coding DNA: TGTGCCAGCAGTTTAGTAATTGGACAGGGGGCGAAGAATGAGCAGTTCTTC. Translation gives CASSLVIGQGAKNEQFF.

This clonotype was observed a few times. The chain combines TRBV9 with TRBJ1-5; no clear D. Germline V gene data show CDR1 as SGDLS and CDR2 as YYNGEE. The CDR3 runs 14 residues. Trimming took 0 bases from V and 5 from J, leaving 9 bases between them. The CDR3 DNA follows: TGTGCCAGCAGCGTAGGTGGAGACTATCAGCCCCAGCATTTT. It specifies CASSVGGDYQPQHF.

The V call is TRBV7-2, the J call TRBJ2-1, with D possibly matching TRBD2 (6 bases). The V gene lost 2 bases and the J gene lost 8 bases, with 16 bases spanning the gap. CDR1 and CDR2 (germline): SGHTA, FQGNSA. This CDR3 comprises 15 residues. CDR3 protein: CASSLWGGREDEQFF. Written as DNA, the CDR3 is TGTGCCAGCAGCTTATGGGGAGGTAGGGAGGATGAGCAGTTCTTC.

This clonotype was seen a single time. V is TRBV5-1 and J is TRBJ2-1; 10 nucleotides line up with TRBD2. Germline values: CDR1 SGHRS, CDR2 YFSETQ. The junction had 7 bases not matched to a gene; V was cut back by 0 bases and J by 4 bases. The CDR3 runs to 17 residues. CDR3 sequence reads: CASSLVASGRDYNEQFF. The CDR3, as DNA: TGCGCCAGCAGCTTGGTGGCTAGCGGGAGAGATTACAATGAGCAGTTCTTC.

This clonotype was seen ten or more times. The chain employs TRBV18 and TRBJ2-2, with TRBD2 matching over 9 bases. Germline V gene lookup returns CDR1 KGHSH and CDR2 LQKENI. The CDR3 has 16 residues. The junction had 4 bases not matched to a gene; V was cut back by 3 bases and J by 2 bases. The CDR3 coding sequence is TGTGCCAGCTCACCGCTAGCGGGGTCCAACACCGGGGAGCTGTTTTTT. It translates to CASSPLAGSNTGELFF.

This clonotype was found a few times. CDR3 sequence reads: CASSLASSLGETQYF. CDR3 nucleotides: TGTGCCAGCAGTTTAGCGTCTTCCCTGGGCGAGACCCAGTACTTC. The J gene is TRBJ2-5, the V gene TRBV12-3 or TRBV12-4; D gene uncertain. Deletions cut 0 bases from V and 5 bases from J, with 13 bases between. CDR3 length equals 15 residues.

This clonotype showed up many times. This chain uses TRBV12-3 or TRBV12-4 with TRBJ1-5; 8 positions agree with TRBD1. After removal of 6 bases from V and 5 bases from J, the junction contained 3 bases not matched to a gene. The CDR3 totals 13 residues. This CDR3 reads CASSLDRDQPQHF. The CDR3 DNA follows: TGTGCCAGCAGCTTGGACAGGGATCAGCCCCAGCATTTT.

This clonotype showed up many times. This chain joins TRBV7-9 and TRBJ1-1; D ambiguous. The CDR3 consists of 13 residues. The V gene's germline CDR1 is SEHNR and CDR2 FQNEAQ (reference sequence). Trimming shortened V by 4 bases and J by 6 bases, and 12 bases separated the two germline ends. The CDR3 nucleotides read TGTGCCAGCAGCTCCTTTTCGGTTCCTGAAGCTTTCTTT. It is translated as CASSSFSVPEAFF.

V usage is TRBV15 and J usage is TRBJ2-3, with unresolved D. The CDR3 extends over 13 amino acids. V lost 5 bases to trimming and J lost 6 bases, with 12 bases between them. Germline-derived CDR1 and CDR2 are LNHNV and YYDKDF (reference sequence). This CDR3 is CATSPDPGDTQYF. Written as DNA, the CDR3 is TGTGCCACCAGCCCGGACCCCGGGGATACGCAGTATTTT.

The genes are TRBV12-3 or TRBV12-4 and TRBJ1-5; 7 bases fit TRBD1. Unmatched junction bases numbered 13, after V lost 2 bases and J lost 3 bases. The CDR3 totals 18 residues. The CDR3 sequence is CASSLSRDRNRDNQPQHF. DNA for the CDR3: TGTGCCAGCAGTTTAAGCAGGGACAGAAACAGGGACAATCAGCCCCAGCATTTT.

In this sample, this clonotype turned up many times. The chain is built from TRBV20-1 and TRBJ1-4; D may be TRBD1 (5 bases). Germline CDR1 and CDR2: DFQATT and SNEGSKA (reference sequence). V was trimmed by 0 bases and J by 11 bases, leaving 19 bases between them. This CDR3 region has 15 residues. The CDR3: CSARDSRARDLKLFF. The CDR3 region has the DNA TGCAGTGCTAGAGATAGTAGGGCAAGGGACCTGAAACTGTTTTTT.

This clonotype appeared a single time. It may be a read error: a sequence one base away is much more abundant. V and J are TRBV12-3 or TRBV12-4 and TRBJ2-4; TRBD1 agrees at 11 bases. The CDR3 contains 15 residues. In nucleotides, the CDR3 is TGTGCCAGCAGTTGGACAGGGGGCGTGTTTAACAGTCAGTACTTC. The encoded protein is CASSWTGGVFNSQYF.